A single sample is the source of the 18 T cell receptor beta chains below, sequenced in a study of human T cells and chemical hapten exposure. The time point denotes: patch test 1, 2 weeks after DPC sensitization. Treatment reported: therapeutic diphenylcyclopropenone sensitization with weekly scalp DPC. TCRdb re-called the RACE reads with MiXCR, one entry per CDR3 protein. The sample yields some 400,000 distinct CDR3 sequences, around 5% seen once. Sequences were derived from whole blood, sampled in connection with sensitization to the hapten diphenylcyclopropenone (DPC). All receptors come from a woman aged 45-60 years with alopecia areata. Some clones in this sample may be carry-over from other donors' samples.

Remarks on this clonotype: A much larger clone sits a single nucleotide away, making a read error possible. The chain links TRBV29-1 to TRBJ1-2; the D is unclear. The CDR3 runs 14 residues. Germline V gene data show CDR1 as SQVTM and CDR2 as ANQGSEA. Trimming removed 5 bases at V and 4 bases at J, with 17 bases between. Here the CDR3 DNA reads TGCAGCGTTCGGATAGATCCAAATAGCTATGGCTACACCTTC. It is translated as CSVRIDPNSYGYTF.

The chain joins TRBV12-3 or TRBV12-4 to TRBJ2-1; D unclear. The CDR3 loop spans 12 amino acids. V dropped 5 bases and J dropped 9 bases, with 11 bases sitting between them. CDR3 sequence (DNA): TGTGCCAGCAGTGTGGATAGGATTGAGCAGTTCTTC. Its translation is CASSVDRIEQFF.

This clonotype was observed many times. This sequence joins TRBV20-1 and TRBJ2-1; D is possibly TRBD1 or TRBD2 (5 bases each). The CDR3 has 10 amino acids. The V end lost 3 bases, the J end lost 8 bases, and 5 bases lay between the germline ends. Germline V gene data show CDR1 as DFQATT and CDR2 as SNEGSKA (reference sequence). In DNA form, the CDR3 reads TGCAGTGCTAGGGGGGATGAGCAGTTCTTC. Translated, it gives CSARGDEQFF.

This clonotype was observed many times. The V gene is TRBV9, the J gene TRBJ2-3, with D possibly TRBD1 on 5 matching bases. The CDR3 loop spans 14 amino acids. Trimming left V 1 base short and J 5 bases short, with 11 bases between. Looked up from germline, CDR1 is SGDLS and CDR2 is YYNGEE. CDR3 protein: CASSVQGTGDTQYF. The CDR3 nucleotides are TGTGCCAGCAGCGTACAGGGAACCGGAGATACGCAGTATTTT.

This clonotype was counted many times. J is TRBJ2-7 and V is TRBV29-1; possibly TRBD2 for D (5 bases). V gave up 1 base and J gave up 2 bases, with 12 bases separating them. CDR3 length: 14 amino acids. Per the germline V gene, CDR1 is SQVTM and CDR2 is ANQGSEA. The CDR3 here is CSVEAGLGTYEQYF. CDR3 in DNA: TGCAGCGTTGAAGCCGGACTGGGTACCTACGAGCAGTACTTC.

This clonotype was picked up many times. The gene calls are TRBV10-3 and TRBJ2-3; D is ambiguous. CDR3 length: 14 amino acids. The V gene lost 4 bases and the J gene lost 5 bases, with 13 bases spanning the gap. Germline V CDR1 and CDR2: ENHRY, SYGVKD. CDR3 amino acids: CAISGLSPGDTQYF. DNA for the CDR3: TGTGCCATCAGTGGCCTCAGTCCCGGAGATACGCAGTATTTT.

This clonotype was seen a handful of times. The chain uses TRBV9 and TRBJ2-7; perhaps TRBD1 as D (6 bases). The CDR3 has 14 amino acids. CDR1 is SGDLS, CDR2 YYNGEE, per germline. Between the trimmed V and J ends, which lost 0 bases and 3 bases, there was a span of 10 bases. CDR3 sequence (DNA): TGTGCCAGCAGCGTAGGGGGGCCCCTCTACGAGCAGTACTTC. Translation: CASSVGGPLYEQYF.

Ten or more counts support this clonotype. The chain uses TRBV12-3 or TRBV12-4 and TRBJ2-3, with 9 bases fitting TRBD2. V lost 6 bases to trimming and J lost 6 bases; unmatched junction nucleotides: 4. The CDR3 has 13 amino acids. The CDR3 bases are TGTGCCAGCAGCGGGACTAGCCGCGATACGCAGTATTTT. This codes for CASSGTSRDTQYF.

This clonotype showed up just a few times. This chain connects TRBV4-3 to TRBJ2-1; 9 positions agree with TRBD2. V shed 4 bases and J 4 bases; nucleotides not matched to a gene: 5. The germline V gene has CDR1 LGHNA and CDR2 YSLEER. The CDR3 contains 15 residues. The CDR3 sequence: CASSPLTSGYNEQFF. In DNA, the CDR3 is TGCGCCAGCAGCCCGTTGACTAGCGGTTACAATGAGCAGTTCTTC.

This clonotype came up many times. The genes are TRBV29-1 and TRBJ2-1; either TRBD1 or TRBD2 may supply D (5 bases each). The ends were cut back, 1 base at V and 1 base at J, with 8 bases in the middle. This CDR3 comprises 14 residues. Germline V gives CDR1 SQVTM, CDR2 ANQGSEA. Here the CDR3 DNA reads TGCAGCGTTGAAGGTGGGGGTTCCTACAATGAGCAGTTCTTC. This sequence encodes CSVEGGGSYNEQFF.

This clonotype was observed a few times. The chain couples TRBV7-3 to TRBJ1-4; TRBD1 aligns across 7 bases. Germline V gene sequence: CDR1 SGHTA, CDR2 FQGTGA. The CDR3 runs to 11 residues. Losses at the gene ends were 8 bases for V and 8 bases for J; bases not matched to a gene: 2. The CDR3 loop is CASRQGEKLFF. CDR3 nucleotide sequence: TGTGCCAGCCGACAGGGAGAAAAACTGTTTTTT.

This clonotype has only a few counts. The chain employs TRBV3-1 and TRBJ2-1; D perhaps matches TRBD2 (7 bases). The CDR3 totals 16 residues. Trimming removed 3 bases at V and 4 bases at J, with 16 bases between. Germline assignment: CDR1 LGHDT and CDR2 YNNKEL (reference sequence). CDR3 amino acids: CASSHDKGGIYNEQFF. DNA for the CDR3: TGTGCCAGCAGCCATGACAAGGGGGGGATATACAATGAGCAGTTCTTC.

The CDR3 DNA sequence: TGTGCCAGCAGTTTAAGTTCTAGTGGAGATACGCAGTATTTT. Translating it yields CASSLSSSGDTQYF. The V call is TRBV12-3 or TRBV12-4, the J call TRBJ2-3; D ambiguous. V lost 2 bases and J lost 5, with 11 bases in between. CDR3 size: 14 residues.

This clonotype was counted ten times or more. This CDR3 reads CSGERPTGELFF. The DNA of the CDR3 is TGCAGCGGGGAGCGGCCTACCGGGGAGCTGTTTTTT. The rearrangement joins TRBV29-1 to TRBJ2-2, with D maybe TRBD2 (5 bases). Trimming cost V 7 bases and J 5 bases, with 11 bases left between them. Germline-derived CDR1 and CDR2 are SQVTM and ANQGSEA. This CDR3 has 12 residues.

The rearrangement uses TRBV9 and TRBJ1-5; D gene uncertain. Germline-derived CDR1 and CDR2 are SGDLS and YYNGEE. The CDR3 covers 15 residues. V dropped 1 base and J dropped 1 base, with 9 bases sitting between them. The CDR3 bases are TGTGCCAGCAGCGTAAACCCGGACAGCAATCAGCCCCAGCATTTT. It yields the protein CASSVNPDSNQPQHF.

This clonotype was found a few times. V is TRBV9 and J is TRBJ1-5; 7 bases map to TRBD1. Germline CDR1 and CDR2: SGDLS and YYNGEE. This CDR3 is 14 amino acids long. Losses at the gene ends were 0 bases for V and 8 bases for J; bases not matched to a gene: 5. The CDR3 bases are TGTGCCAGCAGCGTAGGGGGACAGTTGGAGCCCCAGCATTTT. It is translated as CASSVGGQLEPQHF.

Points on this clonotype: A read error may be the cause here, since a much bigger clone is one base away. The chain joins TRBV10-3 to TRBJ2-3, with TRBD2 identical over 8 bases. This CDR3 is 14 amino acids long. The germline CDR1 and CDR2 sequences are ENHRY and SYGVKD. The CDR3 is CPISPGLAADTQYF. CDR3 sequence (DNA): TGTCCCATCAGCCCTGGACTAGCAGCAGATACGCAGTATTTT.

This clonotype was picked up many times. The gene calls are TRBV6-6 and TRBJ2-2; D perhaps matches TRBD1 (7 bases). The germline V and J ends were trimmed by 4 bases and 2 bases, with 17 bases remaining between them. CDR3 length equals 17 residues. CDR1 is MNHNY, CDR2 SVGAGI, per germline (reference sequence). This CDR3 reads CASSSLTGTANTGELFF. CDR3 sequence (DNA): TGTGCCAGCAGTTCCCTGACAGGGACTGCAAACACCGGGGAGCTGTTTTTT.